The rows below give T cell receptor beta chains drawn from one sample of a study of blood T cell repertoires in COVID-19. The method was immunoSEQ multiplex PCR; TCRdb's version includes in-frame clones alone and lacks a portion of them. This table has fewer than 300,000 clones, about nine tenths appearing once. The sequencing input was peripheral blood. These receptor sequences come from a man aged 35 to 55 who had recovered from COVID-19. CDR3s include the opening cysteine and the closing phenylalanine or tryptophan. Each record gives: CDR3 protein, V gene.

CASSHWGVNSGNTIYF | TRBV6-2/TRBV6-3
CASSLAGGSEQFF | TRBV6-2/TRBV6-3
CASSLGEGLPFYEQYF | TRBV7-9
CASSAGGIPERTEAFF | TRBV19
CASSLGTGGVTIYF | TRBV4-1
CASGNWGRGRTEAFF | TRBV21-1
CSVARREQFF | TRBV29-1
CASSSRYGSRETQYF | TRBV6-2/TRBV6-3
CASSLAGLGASNEKLFF | TRBV5-4
CATSDSSSGRAITNEQFF | TRBV24-1
CASSLGGNSYNEQFF | TRBV11-2
CASRQDSYSNQPQHF | TRBV5-5
CASSRLFYEQYF | TRBV25-1
CASSVTMRAGTEAFF | TRBV9
CASRKPGQGANGYTF | TRBV27
CASRGQGGYGYTF | TRBV28
CASSVGRGSETQYF | TRBV9
CASSGASTGLNEQFF | TRBV9
CASSQAILGGPYEQYF | TRBV4-1
CASRVDWNQPQHF | TRBV2
CASSPTGGFGYTF | TRBV27
CASSKQGGNEQFF | TRBV5-1
CSVEGPGITNYGYTF | TRBV29-1
CASTWGGRTEQFF | TRBV12-3/TRBV12-4
CASSLGGRTGTYEQYF | TRBV11-2
CASSIAGTGADTQYF | TRBV5-6
CASSFGLAGGHNEQFF | TRBV7-2
CASSYRSTQFYEQYF | TRBV6-5
CASSSAFGGAPEAFF | TRBV5-6
CATSNDRVGGYTF | TRBV15
CASSYPAGGLGTGELFF | TRBV6-2/TRBV6-3
CASSRQGQLEAFF | TRBV4-1
CASSQEFLVFGAGGIRQETQYF | TRBV4-3
CASSRGTGRDQPQHF | TRBV5-6
CASSKGPTPELGQVHYEQYF | TRBV21-1
CASSDSSRGNGYTF | TRBV6-4
CAWSSWDTINTEAFF | TRBV30
CASSFLGYNEQFF | TRBV12-3/TRBV12-4
CASSAWSGEYNEQFF | TRBV9
CASSLVRGAGDEQFF | TRBV7-2
CASSEVPSAADTQYF | TRBV6-1
CASSQVQSAGGSNEAFF | TRBV4-2
CSVRGTVTYEQYF | TRBV29-1
CASSLVGGGTPFPDTQYF | TRBV11-2
CASSWWSSGRVADTGELFF | TRBV7-7
CASRNRGPVNTEAFF | TRBV6-5
CASSTSTGTHTGELFF | TRBV19
CASSLLATTGELFF | TRBV3-1/TRBV3-2
CASSQRPLAGSYNEQFF | TRBV4-2
CASSLTLNQPQHF | TRBV5-5
CASSNFYRGGNTIYF | TRBV25-1
CASSSFPGLVRLLYEQYF | TRBV6-2/TRBV6-3
CASSARLAGITDTQYF | TRBV9
CASSPTPGSYEQYF | TRBV27
CASSPPPADTQYF | TRBV12-3/TRBV12-4